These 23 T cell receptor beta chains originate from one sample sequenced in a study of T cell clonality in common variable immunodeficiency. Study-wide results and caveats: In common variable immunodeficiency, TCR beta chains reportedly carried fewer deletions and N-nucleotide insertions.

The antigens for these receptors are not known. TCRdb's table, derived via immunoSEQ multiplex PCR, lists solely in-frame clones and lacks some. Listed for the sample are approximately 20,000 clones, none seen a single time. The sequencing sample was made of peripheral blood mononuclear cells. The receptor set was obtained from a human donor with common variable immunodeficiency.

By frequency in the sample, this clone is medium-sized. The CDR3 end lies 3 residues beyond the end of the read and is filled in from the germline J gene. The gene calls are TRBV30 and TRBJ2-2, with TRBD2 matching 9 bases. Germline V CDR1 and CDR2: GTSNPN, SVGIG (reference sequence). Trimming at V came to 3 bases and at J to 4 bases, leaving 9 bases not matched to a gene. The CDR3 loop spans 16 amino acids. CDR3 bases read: TGTGCCTGGAGAAGTCCTAGCGGGGTTAGCACCGGGGAG. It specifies CAWRSPSGVSTGE. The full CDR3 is CAWRSPSGVSTGELFF.

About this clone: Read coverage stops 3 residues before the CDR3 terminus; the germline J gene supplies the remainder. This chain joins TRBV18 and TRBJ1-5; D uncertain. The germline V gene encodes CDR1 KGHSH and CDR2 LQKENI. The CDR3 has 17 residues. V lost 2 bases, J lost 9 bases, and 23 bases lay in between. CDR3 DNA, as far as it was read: TGTGCCAGCTCACCAAGGTTTTCAGGTACTTCTTCTTTGCCC. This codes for CASSPRFSGTSSLP. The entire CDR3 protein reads CASSPRFSGTSSLPQHF.

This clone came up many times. The sequenced CDR3 bases are TGTGCCAGTAGCGCGGGAGACTCCTACAATGAG. The encoded protein is CASSAGDSYNE. The whole CDR3 sequence reads CASSAGDSYNEQFF. This chain joins TRBV19 and TRBJ2-1; 7 nucleotides line up with TRBD2. Read coverage stops 3 residues before the CDR3 terminus; the germline J gene supplies the remainder. The CDR3 contains 14 residues. The germline CDR1 and CDR2 sequences are LNHDA and SQIVND (reference sequence). J gave up 0 bases and V 6 bases, and 2 bases lay outside the gene matches. Supplemented by reference TRBV19 and TRBJ2-1, the full variable domain reads DGGITQSPKYLFRKEGQNVTLSCEQNLNHDAMYWYRQDPGQGLRLIYYSQIVNDFQKGDIAEGYSVSREKKESFPLTVTSAQKNPTAFYLCASSAGDSYNEQFFGPGTRLTVL.

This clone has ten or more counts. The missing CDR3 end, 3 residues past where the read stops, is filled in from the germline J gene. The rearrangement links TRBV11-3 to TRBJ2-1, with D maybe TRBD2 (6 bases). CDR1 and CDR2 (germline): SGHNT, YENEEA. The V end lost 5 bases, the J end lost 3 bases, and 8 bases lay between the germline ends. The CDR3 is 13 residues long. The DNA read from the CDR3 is TGTGCCAGCAGCCCGGGACTCTACAATGAG. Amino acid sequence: CASSPGLYNE. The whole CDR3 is CASSPGLYNEQFF.

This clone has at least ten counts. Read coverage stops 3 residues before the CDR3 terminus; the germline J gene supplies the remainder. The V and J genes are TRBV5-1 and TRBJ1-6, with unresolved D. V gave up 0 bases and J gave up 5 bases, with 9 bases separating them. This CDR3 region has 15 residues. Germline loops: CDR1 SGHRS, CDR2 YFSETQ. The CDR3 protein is CASSLAPNDNSPLHF. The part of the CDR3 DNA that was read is TGCGCCAGCAGCTTGGCCCCTAATGATAATTCACCC.

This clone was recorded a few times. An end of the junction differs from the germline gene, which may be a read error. The sequenced part of the CDR3 DNA is TGTTCCAGCAGCTCGACTAGGGAAGATACG. This codes for CSSSSTREDT. From start to end, the CDR3 is CSSSSTREDTQYF. The J gene is TRBJ2-3, the V gene TRBV7-3; the D gene is possibly TRBD2 (6 bases). The sequence runs out 3 residues before the end of the CDR3; the remainder is reconstructed from the germline J gene. This CDR3 has 13 amino acids. Germline CDR1 is SGHTA and CDR2 is FQGTGA.

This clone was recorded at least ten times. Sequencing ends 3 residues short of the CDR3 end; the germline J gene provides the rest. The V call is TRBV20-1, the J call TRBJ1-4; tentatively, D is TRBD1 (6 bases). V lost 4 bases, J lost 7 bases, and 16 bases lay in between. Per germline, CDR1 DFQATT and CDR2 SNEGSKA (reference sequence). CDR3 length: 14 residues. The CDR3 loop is CSATDTGRGEKLFF. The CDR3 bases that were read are TGCAGTGCTACGGATACAGGGAGGGGTGAAAAA.

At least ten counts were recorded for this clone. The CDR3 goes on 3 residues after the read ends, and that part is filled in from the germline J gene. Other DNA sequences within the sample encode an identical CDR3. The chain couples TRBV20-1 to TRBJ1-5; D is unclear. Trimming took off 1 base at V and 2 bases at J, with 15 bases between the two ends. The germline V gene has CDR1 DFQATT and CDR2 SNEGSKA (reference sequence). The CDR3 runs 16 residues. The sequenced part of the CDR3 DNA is TGCAGTGCTAGAGGCCTCGGAGCTGCGGGCAATCAGCCC. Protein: CSARGLGAAGNQP. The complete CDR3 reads CSARGLGAAGNQPQHF.

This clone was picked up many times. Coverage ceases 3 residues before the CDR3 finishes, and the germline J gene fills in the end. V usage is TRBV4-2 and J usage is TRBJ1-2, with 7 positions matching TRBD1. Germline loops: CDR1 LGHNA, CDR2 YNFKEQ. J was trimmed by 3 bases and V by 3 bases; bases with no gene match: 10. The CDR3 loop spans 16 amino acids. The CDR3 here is CASSQPTGDPYYGYTF. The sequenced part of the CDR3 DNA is TGTGCCAGCAGCCAGCCAACAGGGGACCCCTACTATGGC.

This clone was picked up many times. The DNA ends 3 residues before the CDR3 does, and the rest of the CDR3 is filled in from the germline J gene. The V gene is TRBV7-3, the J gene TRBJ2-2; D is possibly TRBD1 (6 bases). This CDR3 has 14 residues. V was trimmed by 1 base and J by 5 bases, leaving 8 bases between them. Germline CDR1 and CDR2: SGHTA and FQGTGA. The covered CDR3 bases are TGTGCCAGCAGCTTAAAGCAGGGGACCGGGGAG. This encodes CASSLKQGTGE. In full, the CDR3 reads CASSLKQGTGELFF. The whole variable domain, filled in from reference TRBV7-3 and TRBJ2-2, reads GAGVSQTPSNKVTEKGKYVELRCDPISGHTALYWYRQSLGQGPEFLIYFQGTGAADDSGLPNDRFFAVRPEGSVSTLKIQRTERGDSAVYLCASSLKQGTGELFFGEGSRLTVL.

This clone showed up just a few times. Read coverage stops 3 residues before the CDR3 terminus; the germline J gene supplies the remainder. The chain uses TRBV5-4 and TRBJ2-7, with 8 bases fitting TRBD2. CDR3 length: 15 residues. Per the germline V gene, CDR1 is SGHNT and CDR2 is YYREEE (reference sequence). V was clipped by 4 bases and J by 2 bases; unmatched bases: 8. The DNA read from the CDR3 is TGTGCCAGCAGCCACCCGGGGGGACTAGCCTACGAG. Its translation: CASSHPGGLAYE. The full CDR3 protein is CASSHPGGLAYEQYF.

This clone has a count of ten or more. The sequenced CDR3 bases are TGTGCCGGCCGTCTGGGGGGAGAGACC. Translating gives CAGRLGGET. The whole CDR3 sequence is CAGRLGGETQYF. The chain carries TRBV2 and TRBJ2-5; weak D call: TRBD2 (6 bases). The CDR3 end lies 3 residues beyond the end of the read and is filled in from the germline J gene. Germline V gene data show CDR1 as SNHLY and CDR2 as FYNNEI. The CDR3 length is 12 residues. V was pared by 11 bases and J by 4 bases, with 14 bases between.

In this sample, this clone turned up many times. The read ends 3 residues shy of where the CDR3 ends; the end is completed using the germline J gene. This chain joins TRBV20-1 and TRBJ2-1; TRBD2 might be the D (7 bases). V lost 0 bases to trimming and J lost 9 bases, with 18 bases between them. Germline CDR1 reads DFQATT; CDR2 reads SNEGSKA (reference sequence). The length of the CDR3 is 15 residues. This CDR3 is CSARDGRGSLGEQFF. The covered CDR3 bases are TGCAGTGCTAGAGATGGGAGGGGGAGTCTCGGTGAG.

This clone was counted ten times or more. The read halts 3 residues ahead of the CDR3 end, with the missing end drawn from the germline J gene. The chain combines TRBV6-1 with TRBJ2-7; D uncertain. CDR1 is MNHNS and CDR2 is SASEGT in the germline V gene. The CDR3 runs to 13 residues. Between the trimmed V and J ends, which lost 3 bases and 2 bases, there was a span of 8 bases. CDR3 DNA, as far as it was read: TGTGCCAGCAGTGAGGTCCCTACCTACGAG. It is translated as CASSEVPTYE. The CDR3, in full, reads CASSEVPTYEQYF.

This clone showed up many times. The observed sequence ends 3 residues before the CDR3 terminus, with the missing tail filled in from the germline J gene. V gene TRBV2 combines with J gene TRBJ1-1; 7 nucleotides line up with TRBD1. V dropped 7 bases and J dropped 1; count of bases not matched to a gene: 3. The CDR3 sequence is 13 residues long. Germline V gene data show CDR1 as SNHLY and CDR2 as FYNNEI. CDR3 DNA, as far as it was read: TGTGCCAGCATGAGGGGGCAGAACACTGAA. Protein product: CASMRGQNTE. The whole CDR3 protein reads CASMRGQNTEAFF.

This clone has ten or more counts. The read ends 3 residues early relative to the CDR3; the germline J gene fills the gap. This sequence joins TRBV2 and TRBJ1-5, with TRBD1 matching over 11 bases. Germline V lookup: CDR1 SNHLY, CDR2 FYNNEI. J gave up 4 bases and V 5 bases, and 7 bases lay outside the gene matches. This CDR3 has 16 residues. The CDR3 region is CASSHPGTGGNQPQHF. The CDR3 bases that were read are TGTGCCAGCAGTCATCCCGGGACAGGGGGGAATCAGCCC.

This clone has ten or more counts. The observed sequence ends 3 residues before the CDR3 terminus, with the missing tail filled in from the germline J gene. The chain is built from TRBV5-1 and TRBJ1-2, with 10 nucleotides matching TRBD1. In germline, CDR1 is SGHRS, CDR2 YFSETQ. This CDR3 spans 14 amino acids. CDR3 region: CASSRVGTGEGYTF. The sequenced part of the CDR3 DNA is TGCGCCAGCAGCCGGGTAGGGACAGGGGAAGGC.

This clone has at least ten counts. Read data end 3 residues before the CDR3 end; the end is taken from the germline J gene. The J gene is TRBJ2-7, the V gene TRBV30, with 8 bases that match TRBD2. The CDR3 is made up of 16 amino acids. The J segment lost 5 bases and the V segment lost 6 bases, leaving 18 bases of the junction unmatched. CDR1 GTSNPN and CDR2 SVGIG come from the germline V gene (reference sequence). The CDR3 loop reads CACDGQPGLVIHEQYF. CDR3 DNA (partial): TGTGCCTGTGACGGACAGCCGGGACTAGTTATCCACGAG.

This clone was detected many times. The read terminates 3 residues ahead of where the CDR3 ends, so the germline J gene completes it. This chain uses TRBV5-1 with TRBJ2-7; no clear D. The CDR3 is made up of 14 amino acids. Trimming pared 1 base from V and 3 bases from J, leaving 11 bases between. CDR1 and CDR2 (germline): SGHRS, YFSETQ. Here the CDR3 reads CASSLYSTLYEQYF. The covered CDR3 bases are TGCGCCAGCAGCTTGTACTCCACCCTCTACGAG.

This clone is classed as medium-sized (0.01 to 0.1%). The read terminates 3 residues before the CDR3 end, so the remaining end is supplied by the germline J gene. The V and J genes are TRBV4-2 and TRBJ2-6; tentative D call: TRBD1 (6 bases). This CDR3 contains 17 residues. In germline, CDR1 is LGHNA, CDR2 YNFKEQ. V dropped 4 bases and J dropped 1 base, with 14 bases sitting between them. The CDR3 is CASSPLDSHSGANVLTF. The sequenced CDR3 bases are TGTGCCAGCAGCCCACTGGACAGTCATTCTGGGGCCAACGTC.

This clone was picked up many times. The CDR3: CASSFIAGVDEQFF. The sequenced part of the CDR3 DNA is TGTGCCAGCAGCTTTATAGCGGGAGTGGATGAG. The V gene is TRBV11-2, the J gene TRBJ2-1, with TRBD2 matching 9 bases. The read finishes 3 residues shy of the CDR3 end, and the germline J gene is used to complete it. The CDR3 is made up of 14 amino acids. Trimming at V came to 3 bases and at J to 8 bases, leaving 5 bases not matched to a gene. Germline CDR1 is SGHAT and CDR2 is FQNNGV.

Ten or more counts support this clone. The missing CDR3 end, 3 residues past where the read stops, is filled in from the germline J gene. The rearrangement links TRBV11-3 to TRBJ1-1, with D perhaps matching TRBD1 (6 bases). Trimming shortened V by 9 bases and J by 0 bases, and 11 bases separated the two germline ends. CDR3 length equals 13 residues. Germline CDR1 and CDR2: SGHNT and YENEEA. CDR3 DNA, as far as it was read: TGTGCCAGGGTGACAGGCTTGAACACTGAA. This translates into CARVTGLNTE. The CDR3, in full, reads CARVTGLNTEAFF.

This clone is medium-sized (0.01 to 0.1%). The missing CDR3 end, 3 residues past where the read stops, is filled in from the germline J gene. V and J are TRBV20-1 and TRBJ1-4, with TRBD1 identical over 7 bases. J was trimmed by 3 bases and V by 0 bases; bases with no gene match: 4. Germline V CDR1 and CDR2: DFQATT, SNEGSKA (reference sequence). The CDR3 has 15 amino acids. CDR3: CSARDLGQSNEKLFF. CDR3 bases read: TGCAGTGCTAGAGATCTGGGACAGTCTAATGAAAAA.